This T cell receptor (beta chain) was sequenced in a study of T cells in Graves' hyperthyroidism and ophthalmopathy (dated by TCRdb to between 2017 and 2020). In the study overall: Peripheral blood was collected at initial diagnosis, before any treatment. The 90 to 100 discovery patients were randomly split 7:3 into training and test sets. Thyroid tissue and blood T-cell repertoires from six Graves' hyperthyroidism patients were also compared in the study. The paper describes TCR Vbeta CDR3 sequencing of about 140 peripheral blood samples, made up of about 41 ophthalmopathy patients, 70 to 75 hyperthyroidism patients and some 17 progressor patients. A discovery cohort of about 96 patients, roughly 45 with Graves' ophthalmopathy and roughly 59 with stable Graves' hyperthyroidism, was used to find distinguishing TCR V-J signatures. Prospective prediction of ophthalmopathy was tested in an independent validation cohort of some 20 hyperthyroidism patients and around 16 patients who later progressed to ophthalmopathy. After sampling, hyperthyroidism patients received methimazole starting at 30 mg daily, and ophthalmopathy patients received high-dose intravenous methylprednisolone. Study-wide findings and limitations: In validation, the model predicted progression to ophthalmopathy with 60% to 71% sensitivity and 72% to 85% specificity, a median of around 6.6 months before onset. No statistical method was used to fix the sample size in advance, and group allocation was not hidden from the investigators. Ophthalmopathy was separated from stable hyperthyroidism by a 13 V-J signature model, with 85% to 90% sensitivity and 81% to 82% specificity obtained in cross-validation and 80%/75% obtained in testing. Most expanded thyroid clonotypes (frequency above 0.001) were also detected in blood, suggesting blood repertoires may reflect thyroid immune responses.

V has 3 bases trimmed and J has 5 bases trimmed; junction bases matching no gene number 3. The CDR3 covers 13 residues, taking in both the cysteine and the phenylalanine. The CDR3 DNA has 39 bases and is translated from base 1. According to the germline V gene (reference sequence), CDR1 reads DFQATT and CDR2 reads SNEGSKA. The sample holds many counts of this clonotype. Its cognate antigen has yet to be identified. Within one base of it there is no much larger clone, and no base qualities were kept. The TCR beta CDR3 regions were amplified from the RNA transcripts. The TCR CDR3 was subjected to a first round of RT-PCR using the HTBI primer set and the Qiagen OneStep RT-PCR kit. Libraries were constructed in a second round of multiplex PCR, after which size selection and purification were performed. Libraries were sequenced paired-end with 100 bp reads on an Illumina HiSeq2000. As for the original processing: Raw data were processed with SOAPnuke, discarding reads with adapters, uncalled bases, mean Phred below 15, or no exact constant-primer or identifier match. COPE v1.2.5 was used to merge the high-quality paired reads, and each unique nucleotide sequence was defined as a clonotype. MiTCR v1.1 was used to align the clonotypes against IMGT TRBV, TRBD and TRBJ reference segments. Only V-J combinations with frequency above 0.0001, covering 99.2% of repertoires, were analysed. The TCS score was defined as F50 (clonal expansion) divided by E x V (chaos), with BLOSUM62-based TCRdist calculated between CDR3 peptides within each V-J. Welch's t-statistics and random forest reduced around 520 V-J features to 10 to 15, which were used in a naive Bayes classifier (R e1071). TCRdb itself trimmed the public reads at Q25 with fastp, ran MiXCR and retained productive beta chains. One record per CDR3 amino acid sequence lists the most common genes and DNA. The authors' filters were not applied to this entry. The sample profile shows about 600,000 distinct CDR3 sequences; more than 12% of them were found once. Jointly, the top ten make up about 12% of the sample.

Moderately to severely active disease, a Clinical Activity Score of at least 3, a NOSPECS grade of at least 4, and a duration under 3 months were present in ophthalmopathy patients. Any patient with an uncontrolled infection, another autoimmune disease, pregnancy or lactation was excluded. Clinical symptoms, serum thyroxine and TRAb, thyroid ultrasound, and orbital computed tomography formed the basis for the diagnoses. Ficoll-Paque density gradient centrifugation was used to isolate PBMCs from approximately 11 ml of fresh peripheral blood. Trizol reagent was used to extract total RNA, and RNA quality was then checked on an Agilent 2100 Bioanalyzer.

The rearranged chain carries TRBV20-1 and TRBJ1-4; 7 nucleotides in the junction match TRBD1. Input material: blood. The receptor was derived from a woman aged 45-65 years with Graves' ophthalmopathy. DNA sequence: TGCAGTGCTAGGGACAGGCCGAATGAAAAACTGTTTTTT. Its protein product is CSARDRPNEKLFF.